The subject of this entry is one TCR beta chain. In its sample, this clonotype was seen a few times. Its antigen target is currently unknown. It has no much larger one-base neighbor in the sample; base qualities were not kept. Only healthy Caucasian donors were included. Three pairs of female monozygotic twins, all aged roughly 18 to 29 years, were included in the twin cohort. Positive isolation kits from Invitrogen were used to isolate CD4+ and CD8+ T cell populations. Library preparation used 5' RACE. These reads were obtained on an Illumina HiSeq 2000. A universal primer binding site was introduced by template switching, and a unique molecular identifier was present in the final cDNA, enabling accurate counting of TCR cDNA molecules. First-strand cDNA for TCR alpha and beta chains was synthesized from specific primers in the conserved constant-segment region. To control for contamination, each cDNA library was double barcoded with a SMART-Mk sample barcode plus Illumina barcodes. TruSeq adapter sequences and Illumina sample barcodes were added in two successive PCR steps. The TCR alpha and beta cDNA libraries were sequenced on the Illumina HiSeq platform using custom primers. The authors processed their data as follows. Unique molecular identifiers were extracted from raw reads with MiGEC, and CDR3 positions were determined with MiXCR. For each individual, recombination models were inferred using an EM algorithm with the repgenHMM and IGoR tools. Shared clonotype analysis was performed with the tcR package in R, normalizing sharing by the product of cloneset sizes. Out-of-frame nonproductive sequences were analyzed to study raw recombination free of thymic and clonal selection effects. Clones were called with MiXCR by TCRdb after fastp trimmed the public reads at Q25, and only in-frame beta chains were retained. Rows merge per CDR3 protein into single entries with the most common DNA and genes. The V and J calls were not made by the authors but by TCRdb's processing. In this sample the table shows about 550,000 distinct CDR3 sequences, approximately 20% of which occur a single time. The leading ten clones occupy more than 0.4% of the sample.

This entry comes from a study of identical twins (dated by TCRdb to the mid-2010s). Study-level background: TCR alpha and beta repertoires from monozygotic twins, unrelated adults of various ages and cord blood were deep-sequenced to test whether fetal clonotypes persist. To rule out contamination, replicate twin experiments were performed at different times with different library preparation protocols. Results and caveats for the whole study, not just this receptor: In monozygotic twins, recombination models systematically underestimated out-of-frame TCR alpha sharing, but the models matched the sharing seen between unrelated individuals. Because the same donors could not be followed over many years, the conclusions depended on cross-sectional statistical analysis. Zero-insertion analyses could be partly confounded by invariant T cells such as MAIT and iNKT, though diverse VJ usage argued against such confounding for most clonotypes. Fewer insertions were carried by abundant cord blood beta clonotypes, a similar but weaker trend appeared in young adult naive repertoires, and no such trend appeared in memory repertoires. Out-of-frame TCR alpha sequences shared between twins showed an excess of low generation-probability sequences compared with coincidental sharing between unrelated individuals. A weaker excess of twin sharing was found in beta out-of-frame sequences because the signal-to-noise ratio was lowered by fewer shared sequences.

Via the germline V gene, CDR1 is SGHTA and CDR2 FQGNSA. A distance of 20 bases separates the germline ends of V and J, which lose 5 bases and 12 bases respectively. From the cysteine through the phenylalanine, the CDR3 covers 15 amino acids. Kept here is only the CDR3 DNA, which spans 45 bases and is read in frame from base 1. These same data were also listed under a study on yellow fever vaccine responses in identical twins. The second publication reports: According to the authors, the vaccine-induced T cell response in identical twins seemed to be partly convergent and partly specific to each individual. In the study, vaccine-responding T cell clones were precisely tracked in identical twins.

This clonotype was obtained from a woman aged 18-29 years in good health. The chain uses TRBV7-2 and TRBJ1-6; the D gene is possibly TRBD1, with 5 bases matching. Material for sequencing was CD4+ T cells sorted from blood. The sequenced DNA: TGTGCCAGCAGCCCCCGTGTTGTGGTGGGGGAACCCCTCCACTTT. This gives the protein CASSPRVVVGEPLHF.